This T cell receptor (beta chain) was obtained from a study of blood T cell repertoires in COVID-19. Background on the study: Researchers got acute and convalescent COVID-19 samples from the United States, Italy and Spain. From T cells, B-cell-depleted T cells, or PBMCs came the material, which was cDNA or gDNA.

Methods used by the authors: Reference gene primer amplification yielded estimated nucleated cell counts. Profiled with immunoSEQ multiplex PCR; TCRdb holds only in-frame clones, not every one. V and J calls and clone size are as listed in that table; D and trimming were resolved from the DNA. The table has over 150,000 clones, 70% to 85% seen once. Trimming shortened V by 5 bases and J by 3 bases, and 11 bases separated the two germline ends. CDR1 is LNHDA, CDR2 SQIVND, per germline (reference sequence). This CDR3 is built from 14 residues. To note about this clone: This CDR3 is also generated by other DNA sequences in the sample.

The sequence derives from a human donor with acute or convalescent COVID-19. The donor label of this sample is uncertain. This chain connects TRBV19 to TRBJ1-5; a weak D match, TRBD1 (6 bases). The sequencing input was peripheral blood. The DNA for the CDR3 is TGTGCCAGTAGTTTGACAGGACCCAATCAGCCCCAGCATTTT. Its protein product is CASSLTGPNQPQHF.